The sequence of this T cell receptor beta chain was determined in a study of blood T cells in healthy people across ages. Study findings and constraints: Possibly confounding the expanded clonotype changes was the fact that donor CMV status was unknown. Versus aged donors, long-lived donors had higher diversity and more naive CD4+ cells.

For the second PCR, which ran for about 7 to 11 cycles, a sample-barcoded 5' primer and a J-beta primer mix were used. From the 5' RACE reads, TCRdb called clonotypes with MiXCR, one entry per CDR3 protein. The table shows some 1.7 million distinct CDR3 sequences, with 25% to 30% occurring only once. This clonotype appeared many times. Its antigen is unknown. CDR3 length: 13 amino acids. Germline V gene sequence: CDR1 PRHDT, CDR2 FYEKMQ (reference sequence). The trim removed 5 bases at V and 3 bases at J, leaving 3 bases unmatched. The sequencing sample was made of blood. The sequence was collected from a woman younger than 45 in good health. This chain joins TRBV13 and TRBJ2-5, with TRBD1 matching 7 bases. CDR3 DNA: TGTGCCAGCAGCGTAGACAGGGAAGAGACCCAGTACTTC. As protein: CASSVDREETQYF. Full variable domain (rest looked up from reference TRBV13 and TRBJ2-5): AAGVIQSPRHLIKEKRETATLKCYPIPRHDTVYWYQQGPGQDPQFLISFYEKMQSDKGSIPDRFSAQQFSDYHSELNMSSLELGDSALYFCASSVDREETQYFGPGTRLLVL.